Included here is one T cell receptor (beta chain) sequence, with context. The antigen is not known. This record belongs to a study of shared clonotypes between healthy human individuals. CDR1 and CDR2 from the germline V gene are MNHNY and SVGAGI (reference sequence). This CDR3 comprises 14 residues. Trimming took off 5 bases at V and 4 bases at J, with 15 bases between the two ends. The assay was immunoSEQ multiplex PCR, and TCRdb's table has in-frame clones only and misses some. The sample records roughly 2 million clones, about 95% being singletons. Findings and caveats of the study: Relative to clonotypes present in all four donors, those not shared had lower generation probabilities. Since donors were few, the genetic and exposure-history diversity represented was limited.

Selected positively for CCR7 and CD45RO-negative, naive CD8 cells excluded terminally differentiated effector memory CD45RA+ cells. The rearrangement uses TRBV6-6 and TRBJ2-7; D is perhaps TRBD1 (6 bases). The receptor comes from a man aged 18 to 35 in good health. Material: naive CD8+ T cells sorted from blood. In nucleotides, the CDR3 is TGTGCCAGCAGTGCCGGGCTCAGGGGTTACGAGCAGTACTTC. It yields the protein CASSAGLRGYEQYF.